Described below is a single T cell receptor beta chain sequence and its context. What it recognizes is unknown. These data are taken from a study of shared clonotypes between healthy human individuals. Whole-study findings and limits: Exclusively blood specimens were collected; tissue repertoires likely differ. Generation probabilities of non-shared clonotypes were lower (relative to those shared by all four donors).

The germline V gene has CDR1 SQVTM and CDR2 ANQGSEA. CDR3 size: 15 residues. V was shortened by 4 bases and J by 2 bases, with 14 bases between the two germline ends. The assay was immunoSEQ multiplex PCR, and TCRdb's table has in-frame clones only and misses some. The sample holds around 990,000 clones; approximately 75% are singletons and the top ten take roughly 0.9%. Source material: memory CD4+ T cells from PBMCs. The subset: CD45RA-negative fraction. The clonotype comes from a man between 18 and 29 years old in good health. Some clones in this sample may be carry-over from other donors' samples. The genes are TRBV29-1 and TRBJ1-4; perhaps TRBD1 as D (6 bases). The CDR3 region is CSVAGVGATNEKLFF. CDR3 DNA: TGCAGCGTTGCGGGGGTGGGGGCGACTAATGAAAAACTGTTTTTT.